These 23 T cell receptor beta chains were sequenced from one sample in a study of control samples from healthy donors and cancer patients. The data were produced by immunoSEQ multiplex PCR, yet TCRdb's version contains in-frame clones alone and is incomplete. The sample includes about 89,000 clones, approximately 86% of them seen just once. Sequenced material: blood. These receptors originate from a man aged 25 to 40 in good health.

The chain carries TRBV2 and TRBJ1-2; D is undetermined. CDR1 SNHLY and CDR2 FYNNEI come from the germline V gene. Trimming took off 3 bases at V and 6 bases at J, with 14 bases between the two ends. The CDR3 sequence is 14 residues long. CDR3 bases: TGTGCCAGCAGTGAGTGGCCTGGCGAGGATGGCTACACCTTC. This gives the protein CASSEWPGEDGYTF.

The chain recombines TRBV30 with TRBJ2-7; D is ambiguous. The length of the CDR3 is 12 residues. Germline CDR1 GTSNPN, CDR2 SVGIG (reference sequence). With 1 base removed from V and 8 bases from J, the gap between germline ends came to 12 bases. The CDR3 loop is CAWSDGPDQQYV. In DNA, the CDR3 is TGTGCCTGGAGTGACGGCCCGGACCAGCAGTACGTC.

The chain joins TRBV7-9 to TRBJ2-7, with 7 positions matching TRBD1. V was pared by 4 bases and J by 1 base, with 7 bases of the junction left unmatched. Germline CDR1 reads SEHNR; CDR2 reads FQNEAQ (reference sequence). The CDR3 covers 15 residues. CDR3 DNA: TGTGCCAGCAGCTCAACGACAGGGACATCCTACGAGCAGTACTTC. Residues: CASSSTTGTSYEQYF.

The V and J genes are TRBV5-6 and TRBJ1-2; TRBD1 matches at 10 bases. Germline assignment: CDR1 SGHDT and CDR2 YYEEEE. There are 15 residues in the CDR3. Germline trimming cut 4 bases from V and 8 bases from J; bases unmatched to any gene: 11. CDR3 sequence reads: CASSAFRDRGGGYTF. DNA for the CDR3: TGTGCCAGCAGCGCTTTCCGGGACAGGGGAGGGGGCTACACCTTC.

This chain links TRBV7-9 with TRBJ2-1, with 11 positions matching TRBD2. Germline V lookup: CDR1 SEHNR, CDR2 FQNEAQ (reference sequence). The CDR3 is made up of 17 amino acids. After removal of 5 bases from V and 4 bases from J, the junction contained 10 bases not matched to a gene. The CDR3 is CASSPALAGARYNEQFF. Here the CDR3 DNA reads TGTGCCAGCAGCCCCGCACTAGCGGGGGCCCGATACAATGAGCAGTTCTTC.

The chain carries TRBV3-1 (or the pseudogene TRBV3-2) and TRBJ1-5; D is uncertain. Germline assignment: CDR1 LGHDT and CDR2 YNNKEL (reference sequence). Deletions cut 5 bases from V and 3 bases from J, with 11 bases between. The CDR3 is 14 residues long. The CDR3 coding sequence is TGTGCCAGCAGCTCCGACGGATACAATCAGCCCCAGCATTTT. It specifies CASSSDGYNQPQHF.

This chain connects TRBV18 to TRBJ1-2, with unresolved D. In germline, CDR1 is KGHSH, CDR2 LQKENI. This CDR3 is built from 14 residues. With 6 bases removed from V and 5 bases from J, the gap between germline ends came to 16 bases. The CDR3 sequence: CASSITDDGYGYTF. DNA for the CDR3: TGTGCCAGCTCGATTACAGATGATGGGTATGGCTACACCTTC.

The rearrangement joins TRBV6-5 to TRBJ1-6; a possible D gene is TRBD1 (5 bases). The CDR3 has 15 residues. Germline V gene sequence: CDR1 MNHEY, CDR2 SVGAGI. The V end was cut by 7 bases, the J end by 0 bases, with 10 bases between. The CDR3 sequence is CASTGSSSYNSPLHF. The CDR3 DNA reads as TGTGCCAGCACAGGGTCTAGCTCCTATAATTCACCCCTCCACTTT.

The J gene is TRBJ1-5, the V gene TRBV18; D gene uncertain. Per the germline V gene, CDR1 is KGHSH and CDR2 is LQKENI. Trimming took off 7 bases at V and 1 base at J, with 17 bases between the two ends. The CDR3 extends over 16 amino acids. The CDR3 region is CASWPHVGISNQPQHF. CDR3 DNA: TGTGCCAGCTGGCCCCATGTAGGGATAAGCAATCAGCCCCAGCATTTT. The full variable domain, rest sourced from reference TRBV18 and TRBJ1-5, is NAGVMQNPRHLVRRRGQEARLRCSPMKGHSHVYWYRQLPEEGLKFMVYLQKENIIDESGMPKERFSAEFPKEGPSILRIQQVVRGDSAAYFCASWPHVGISNQPQHFGDGTRLSIL.

The rearrangement uses TRBV5-4 and TRBJ2-3; D ambiguous. The germline V gene has CDR1 SGHNT and CDR2 YYREEE (reference sequence). Trimming stripped 0 bases from V and 2 bases from J, with 13 bases between. The CDR3 sequence is 16 residues long. The DNA of the CDR3 is TGTGCCAGCAGCTTGGGGTGGTTTGAGGCCACAGATACGCAGTATTTT. Its protein product is CASSLGWFEATDTQYF.

The chain joins TRBV2 to TRBJ1-1; TRBD1 matches at 8 bases. J lost 5 bases, V lost 10 bases, and 3 bases had no gene match. The CDR3 consists of 11 residues. CDR1 is SNHLY and CDR2 is FYNNEI in the germline V gene. Written as DNA, the CDR3 is TGTGCCACACACAGGGGGACTGAAGCTTTCTTT. Translation: CATHRGTEAFF.

The CDR3 DNA follows: TGTGCCAGCAGCTTAGAGGAGAATCAGCCCCAGCATTTT. It yields the protein CASSLEENQPQHF. The chain recombines TRBV7-9 with TRBJ1-5; D ambiguous. The CDR3 is 13 residues long. CDR1 is SEHNR and CDR2 is FQNEAQ in the germline V gene (reference sequence). With 1 base removed from V and 4 bases from J, the gap between germline ends came to 5 bases. Full variable domain (missing parts from reference TRBV7-9 and TRBJ1-5): DTGVSQNPRHKITKRGQNVTFRCDPISEHNRLYWYRQTLGQGPEFLTYFQNEAQLEKSRLLSDRFSAERPKGSFSTLEIQRTEQGDSAMYLCASSLEENQPQHFGDGTRLSIL.

This clone was seen once. The V and J genes are TRBV19 and TRBJ1-5; D may be TRBD1 (5 bases). Trimming removed 2 bases at V and 6 bases at J, with 17 bases between. In germline, CDR1 is LNHDA, CDR2 SQIVND (reference sequence). The CDR3 is 16 residues long. The CDR3 DNA is TGTGCCAGTAGTATATTGACGGCATTGAGGGGTCAGCCCCAGCATTTT. Residues: CASSILTALRGQPQHF.

This clone was observed a single time. This chain joins TRBV27 and TRBJ1-1; D perhaps matches TRBD1 (5 bases). The germline CDR1 and CDR2 sequences are MNHEY and SMNVEV (reference sequence). Trimming took off 3 bases at V and 4 bases at J, with 15 bases between the two ends. CDR3 size: 15 residues. CDR3 bases: TGTGCCAGCAGTTTCGGTAAGGGGCTAGCCACTGAAGCTTTCTTT. This sequence encodes CASSFGKGLATEAFF.

The V call is TRBV6-5, the J call TRBJ2-5; 8 bases fit TRBD1. V dropped 6 bases and J dropped 2; count of bases not matched to a gene: 8. The CDR3 sequence is 15 residues long. Germline CDR1 is MNHEY and CDR2 is SVGAGI. Here the CDR3 DNA reads TGTGCCAGCAGCCACCGGACAGGGCCACAAGAGACCCAGTACTTC. Amino acids: CASSHRTGPQETQYF.

The rearrangement joins TRBV10-1 to TRBJ1-1; D not certain. Germline values: CDR1 WNHNN, CDR2 SYGVQD (reference sequence). Trimming took 4 bases from V and 0 from J, leaving 9 bases between them. CDR3 length: 14 residues. Written as DNA, the CDR3 is TGCGCCAGCAGTGCCGGGCAGGTGAACACTGAAGCTTTCTTT. It encodes CASSAGQVNTEAFF.

The rearrangement links TRBV7-2 to TRBJ2-5; 10 positions agree with TRBD2. Germline CDR1 reads SGHTA; CDR2 reads FQGNSA. The CDR3 totals 15 residues. Losses at the gene ends were 4 bases for V and 2 bases for J; bases not matched to a gene: 4. The DNA for the CDR3 is TGTGCCAGCAGCTACCGGACTAGCGGACAAGAGACCCAGTACTTC. Protein: CASSYRTSGQETQYF.

V usage is TRBV10-3 and J usage is TRBJ1-5; possible D gene TRBD1, 5 bases. Trimming removed 7 bases at V and 4 bases at J, with 11 bases between. Germline V gene data show CDR1 as ENHRY and CDR2 as SYGVKD. The CDR3 runs 13 residues. The DNA of the CDR3 is TGTGCCATCACCATAGACAGAAATCAGCCCCAGCATTTT. Its protein product is CAITIDRNQPQHF.

This clone is a singleton in its sample. The chain employs TRBV5-1 and TRBJ2-5, with 10 bases lining up with TRBD2. The germline CDR1 and CDR2 sequences are SGHRS and YFSETQ. V lost 0 bases and J lost 2; bases outside the gene matches: 4. The CDR3 contains 16 residues. CDR3 amino acids: CASSLGLAGDQETQYF. The CDR3 DNA sequence: TGCGCCAGCAGCTTGGGACTAGCGGGCGATCAAGAGACCCAGTACTTC.

This clone was seen a few times. This sequence joins TRBV19 and TRBJ1-6; TRBD1 agrees at 8 bases. Germline V gene lookup returns CDR1 LNHDA and CDR2 SQIVND (reference sequence). V gave up 3 bases and J gave up 10 bases; unmatched junction bases: 8. CDR3 length equals 15 residues. The CDR3 coding sequence is TGTGCCAGTAGTATCGGGGACAGGAAACTATCACCCCTCCACTTT. It yields the protein CASSIGDRKLSPLHF.

For the CDR3, the DNA is TGTGCCAGCAGCTCTTCTGGTCAGACCTACGAGCAGTACGTC. Translation gives CASSSSGQTYEQYV. The chain recombines TRBV6-5 with TRBJ2-7, with D hard to call. V was shortened by 6 bases and J by 2 bases, with 14 bases between the two germline ends. CDR3 length: 14 amino acids. Germline CDR1 is MNHEY and CDR2 is SVGAGI.

This clone was seen once. CDR3 sequence: CASSNDRTYTEAFF. CDR3 nucleotides: TGTGCCAGTAGTAATGACAGGACCTACACTGAAGCTTTCTTT. V usage is TRBV19 and J usage is TRBJ1-1; D may be TRBD1 (6 bases). Per germline, CDR1 LNHDA and CDR2 SQIVND (reference sequence). The V and J ends lost 4 bases and 3 bases respectively, with 12 bases between them. The CDR3 loop spans 14 amino acids.

This clone appeared once. The chain employs TRBV27 and TRBJ2-1, with 14 bases matching TRBD2. Germline V CDR1 and CDR2: MNHEY, SMNVEV (reference sequence). This CDR3 comprises 19 residues. The junction had 14 bases not matched to a gene; V was cut back by 5 bases and J by 5 bases. The CDR3 coding sequence is TGTGCCAGCAGTCCAGGACTAGCGGGGGGATTTTCCCTCGACAATGAGCAGTTCTTC. Residues: CASSPGLAGGFSLDNEQFF.